Each of the 13 T cell receptor beta chains below was sequenced from the same sample in a study of T-cell memory formation after mild COVID-19. TCRdb re-called the 5' RACE reads with MiXCR, one entry per CDR3 protein. This table holds about 540,000 distinct CDR3 sequences, around 20% found once. The material sequenced was PBMCs or a T cell subset sorted from them (not recorded which). These receptors all come from an adult woman who had mild COVID-19 (a few samples of this study predate the infection). Cell type and time point are not known.

The chain has TRBV9 and TRBJ2-3; the D call may be TRBD1 or TRBD2 (5 bases each). The CDR3 covers 13 residues. Germline V gene lookup returns CDR1 SGDLS and CDR2 YYNGEE. Trimming left V 4 bases short and J 2 bases short, with 8 bases between. CDR3 sequence (DNA): TGTGCCAGCAGCTCCGGGACCACAGATACGCAGTATTTT. Translation gives CASSSGTTDTQYF.

This sequence joins TRBV12-3 or TRBV12-4 and TRBJ1-5; 8 nucleotides line up with TRBD1. With V trimmed by 5 bases and J by 4 bases, 7 bases remained unmatched. CDR3 length: 15 residues. Here the CDR3 reads CASSPGQGPNQPQHF. The CDR3 DNA is TGTGCCAGCAGTCCCGGACAGGGTCCAAATCAGCCCCAGCATTTT.

This chain uses TRBV12-3 or TRBV12-4 with TRBJ2-1; D unresolved. V gave up 2 bases and J gave up 8 bases, with 7 bases separating them. The CDR3 covers 12 residues. DNA for the CDR3: TGTGCCAGCAGTTTACTCGACTATGAGCAGTTCTTC. This codes for CASSLLDYEQFF.

This clonotype has just a few counts. V gene TRBV4-3 combines with J gene TRBJ2-3, with 9 bases fitting TRBD2. The CDR3 consists of 18 residues. CDR1 is LGHNA, CDR2 YSLEER, per germline. The V segment lost 4 bases and the J segment 3 bases; nucleotides outside the gene matches: 14. This CDR3 is CASSPGLARGEETDTQYF. The CDR3 nucleotides are TGCGCCAGCAGCCCGGGACTAGCCCGGGGGGAGGAAACAGATACGCAGTATTTT.

The chain has TRBV9 and TRBJ1-2, with D perhaps TRBD1 (6 bases). With 3 bases removed from V and 4 bases from J, the gap between germline ends came to 13 bases. CDR3 length: 14 amino acids. Germline CDR1 and CDR2: SGDLS and YYNGEE. The CDR3 DNA is TGTGCCAGCAGCGCTTACAGGGAACCCTATGGCTACACCTTC. Amino acid sequence: CASSAYREPYGYTF.

The J gene is TRBJ1-1, the V gene TRBV11-2, with TRBD1 as a possible D gene (6 bases). The V end was cut by 5 bases, the J end by 5 bases, with 9 bases between. Germline CDR1 SGHAT, CDR2 FQNNGV. The CDR3 is made up of 12 amino acids. CDR3 sequence reads: CASSVQGTEAFF. The CDR3 nucleotides are TGTGCCAGCAGCGTCCAGGGGACTGAAGCTTTCTTT.

V gene TRBV2 combines with J gene TRBJ2-5, with a weak D call TRBD2 (5 bases). The CDR3 runs 14 residues. Germline V gene sequence: CDR1 SNHLY, CDR2 FYNNEI. V gave up 2 bases and J gave up 5 bases, with 12 bases separating them. The CDR3 nucleotides read TGTGCCAGCAGTGAAAGTTGGGGAGAGGAGACCCAGTACTTC. This translates into CASSESWGEETQYF.

The rearrangement links TRBV27 to TRBJ2-5, with 10 bases lining up with TRBD1. The CDR3 runs 15 residues. Unmatched junction bases numbered 6, after V lost 3 bases and J lost 5 bases. Germline loops: CDR1 MNHEY, CDR2 SMNVEV (reference sequence). The CDR3 DNA reads as TGTGCCAGCAGTTTCTCGACAGGGGGCACTGAGACCCAGTACTTC. As protein: CASSFSTGGTETQYF.

This clonotype was observed a few times. V gene TRBV29-1 combines with J gene TRBJ2-3; D gene unclear. Germline loops: CDR1 SQVTM, CDR2 ANQGSEA. CDR3 length equals 14 residues. Trimming removed 6 bases at V and 0 bases at J, with 13 bases between. The CDR3 protein is CSVITGSSTDTQYF. The CDR3 DNA reads as TGCAGCGTCATCACGGGTTCCAGCACAGATACGCAGTATTTT.

The rearrangement links TRBV29-1 to TRBJ1-3; D gene unclear. V shed 2 bases and J shed 2 bases, with 10 bases lying between them. This CDR3 has 14 amino acids. Germline V gene data show CDR1 as SQVTM and CDR2 as ANQGSEA. CDR3 DNA sequence: TGCAGCGTTGAAAGTCTAGGAGCTGGAAACACCATATATTTT. Residues: CSVESLGAGNTIYF. The full variable domain, with the rest looked up from reference TRBV29-1 and TRBJ1-3, is SAVISQKPSRDICQRGTSLTIQCQVDSQVTMMFWYRQQPGQSLTLIATANQGSEATYESGFVIDKFPISRPNLTFSTLTVSNMSPEDSSIYLCSVESLGAGNTIYFGEGSWLTVV.

This clonotype was recorded at least ten times. This chain links TRBV7-8 with TRBJ2-5; no clear D. V lost 3 bases and J 5 bases, leaving 10 bases between the germline ends. The length of the CDR3 is 13 residues. Germline V gives CDR1 SGHVS, CDR2 FQNEAQ. The CDR3: CASSFRLEETQYF. For the CDR3, the DNA is TGTGCCAGCAGCTTTCGACTGGAGGAGACCCAGTACTTC.

The chain has TRBV11-3 and TRBJ2-3; 8 bases agree with TRBD2. Germline lookup yields CDR1 SGHNT and CDR2 YENEEA. The CDR3 runs to 16 residues. J gave up 2 bases and V 2 bases, and 6 bases lay outside the gene matches. The CDR3 DNA reads TGTGCCAGCAGCTTAACGGGGGGGGCATACACAGATACGCAGTATTTT. Encoded protein: CASSLTGGAYTDTQYF.

This clonotype was detected ten times or more. V is TRBV18 and J is TRBJ2-2; no firm D call. The CDR3 extends over 15 amino acids. Trimming took 2 bases from V and 5 from J, leaving 12 bases between them. Germline values: CDR1 KGHSH, CDR2 LQKENI. The CDR3: CASSPSKASTGELFF. As DNA, the CDR3 is TGTGCCAGCTCACCATCGAAGGCCTCGACCGGGGAGCTGTTTTTT.